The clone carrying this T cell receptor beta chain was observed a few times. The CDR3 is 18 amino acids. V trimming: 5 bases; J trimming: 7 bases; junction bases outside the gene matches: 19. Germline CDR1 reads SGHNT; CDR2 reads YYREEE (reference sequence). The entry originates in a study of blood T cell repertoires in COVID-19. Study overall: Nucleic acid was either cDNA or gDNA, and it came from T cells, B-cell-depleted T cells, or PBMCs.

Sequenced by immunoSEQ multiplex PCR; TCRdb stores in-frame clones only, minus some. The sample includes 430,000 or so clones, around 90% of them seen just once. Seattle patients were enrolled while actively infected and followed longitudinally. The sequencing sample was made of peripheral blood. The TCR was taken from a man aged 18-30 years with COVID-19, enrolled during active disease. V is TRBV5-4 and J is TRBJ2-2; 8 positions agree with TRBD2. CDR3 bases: TGTGCCAGCAGGCTCGGGGGCCGCGGGGGGTCTCGGATCGGGGAGCTGTTTTTT. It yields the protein CASRLGGRGGSRIGELFF.